This T cell receptor (beta chain) was sequenced during a study of vaccination effects on CD4 cells after COVID-19. TCRdb's table, derived via immunoSEQ multiplex PCR, lists solely in-frame clones and lacks some. The sample shows tens of thousands of clones, around 82% of them seen only once. Germline V lookup: CDR1 SGHDT, CDR2 YYEEEE. CDR3 length: 13 amino acids. V dropped 4 bases and J dropped 8 bases, with 15 bases sitting between them. On this clone itself: Its specificity is unknown.

CD4+ T cells specific for antigen were expanded with viral peptide pools by the ViraFEST assay before sequencing. After about 10 days in culture, the CD4+ T cells were isolated. This individual tested PCR-positive for SARS-CoV-2 infection between March and December 2020. It was on days 3 and 7 that half the medium was replaced with IL-2 medium. The receptor's source is a human donor who had a prior SARS-CoV-2 infection. The rearrangement joins TRBV5-6 to TRBJ1-2, with D possibly being TRBD1 (6 bases). This specimen consisted of CD4+ T cells from PBMCs cultured with HIV peptides, obtained before COVID-19 vaccination. Sample subset: HIV-1 Nef peptide pool negative control/reference culture. The CDR3 DNA follows: TGTGCCAGCAGCATAACAGGGTCGACGGGCTACACCTTC. It yields the protein CASSITGSTGYTF.